This TCR beta chain stems from a study of metastatic and nonmetastatic thyroid tumors (dated by TCRdb to the early 2020s). In terms of the full investigation: For patients with malignant and with benign thyroid disease, the researchers compared repertoires between peripheral blood samples and tumor or nodule tissue samples.

The library was obtained by PCR. Sequencer: Illumina HiSeq 4000. High-throughput sequencing was used to profile the TCR beta-chain CDR3 region of every patient. On the study's bioinformatics: CDR3 differences across clinicopathological groups were used to build a classifier for discriminating distant-metastatic papillary thyroid cancer patients. Repertoire diversity was assessed with the Shannon index, and tumor-blood repertoire similarity with the Morisita-Horn index. TCRdb applied fastp at Q25 and MiXCR to the public reads, then kept only in-frame beta chains. It is TCRdb's table, rather than the study itself, that gives the V and J calls and clone size. The sample profile shows around 16,000 clones; over 20% of them were found once. The ten top clones hold approximately 11% of the sample. A word on this clone: Its cognate antigen has yet to be identified. Base qualities are not at hand, and no much larger clone is one base apart.

None of the patients had been given any treatment before thyroid surgery. The study retrospectively analysed patient clinical samples collected from the early 2010s to the late 2010s using T-cell receptor beta sequencing. What the work shows at the level of the full study, not this receptor alone: In both blood and tumor samples, malignant tumors were reported to have significantly higher TCR beta diversity than benign nodules.

CDR1 and CDR2, looked up from the germline V gene (reference sequence), are DFQATT and SNEGSKA. The CDR3 contains 17 residues, cysteine and phenylalanine counted. Only the CDR3 region is kept as DNA, spanning 51 bases read in frame from base 1. For this chain, trimming is 4 bases at the V end and 6 bases at the J end, and the number of junction bases without a gene match is 12. Sequenced: blood. The rearrangement combines TRBV20-1 with TRBJ2-1; 13 nucleotides in the junction match TRBD2. This clonotype was obtained from a male donor with papillary thyroid cancer or a benign thyroid nodule (not recorded which). Some clones in this sample may be carry-over from other donors' samples. The CDR3 protein is CSANIGLAGAMVNEQFF. The bases read TGCAGTGCTAACATAGGACTAGCGGGGGCCATGGTCAATGAGCAGTTCTTC.